Listed below are T cell receptor beta chains from one sample, sequenced in a study of blood T cell repertoires in COVID-19. Generated by immunoSEQ multiplex PCR, the TCRdb table keeps only in-frame clones and is missing some. In the table there are over 85,000 clones, 75% to 90% of which are singletons. Input material: peripheral blood. The source of these receptors is a male donor with acute or convalescent COVID-19. CDR3s include the opening cysteine and the closing phenylalanine or tryptophan. A D gene is named only where the DNA matches it firmly. Clone size is shown for a subset of rows, as once, few, many or a class of expanded clone.

cdr3_length | d_call | j_call | clone_size | v_call | cdr3_nt | cdr3_aa
14 | - | TRBJ1-5 | - | TRBV27 | TGTGCCAGCAGCGTCGGGGGGGCGGGTCAGCCCCAGCATTTT | CASSVGGAGQPQHF
18 | - | TRBJ1-5 | - | TRBV19 | TGTGCCAGTAGTATAGAAGGGGCAGGCGCCTATAGCAATCAGCCCCAGCATTTT | CASSIEGAGAYSNQPQHF
13 | - | TRBJ1-3 | few | TRBV27 | TGTGCCACACGAGGCACCGGAGGAAACACCATATATTTT | CATRGTGGNTIYF
14 | - | TRBJ1-5 | - | TRBV6-4 | TGTGCCAGCAGTCCACAGATGGGTAATCAGCCCCAGCATTTT | CASSPQMGNQPQHF
13 | - | TRBJ2-5 | - | TRBV6-2/TRBV6-3 | TGTGCCAGCAGTTCTGACAGGAGGGAGACCCAGTACTTC | CASSSDRRETQYF
14 | TRBD1 | TRBJ1-5 | - | TRBV6-1 | TGTGCCAGCAGTGAAAGGGCAGGGGGTCAGCCCCAGCATTTT | CASSERAGGQPQHF
16 | TRBD2 | TRBJ2-3 | - | TRBV25-1 | TGTGCCAGCAGTGCGTCACTAGCGGGGGTAACAGATACGCAGTATTTT | CASSASLAGVTDTQYF
18 | TRBD2 | TRBJ2-5 | - | TRBV20-1 | TGCAGTGCTAGTCAGCGCTACAGCGGGGGGCCCCGCCAAGAGACCCAGTACTTC | CSASQRYSGGPRQETQYF
16 | TRBD1 | TRBJ1-2 | - | TRBV6-1 | TGTGCCAGCAGTGAACTCGGACAGGGGGTTATGACTGGCTACACCTTC | CASSELGQGVMTGYTF
13 | - | TRBJ1-1 | few | TRBV6-6 | TGTGCCAGCAGCCTCTCGGGGGGCACTGAAGCTTTCTTT | CASSLSGGTEAFF
15 | TRBD1 | TRBJ2-2 | - | TRBV29-1 | TGCAGCGTTGACGTGACAGGGCTTGGGACCGGGGAGCTGTTTTTT | CSVDVTGLGTGELFF
17 | - | TRBJ2-1 | - | TRBV11-2 | TGTGCCAGCAGCTCTCGCGGTAGCTGGGTAAGGCACAATGAGCAGTTCTTC | CASSSRGSWVRHNEQFF
14 | - | TRBJ1-1 | - | TRBV19 | TGTGCCAGTAGTATAAGACACCAGAACACTGAAGCTTTCTTT | CASSIRHQNTEAFF
17 | TRBD1 | TRBJ1-1 | - | TRBV4-2 | TGTGCCAGCAGCCAAGGAGGGACAGGGGAAATGAACACTGAAGCTTTCTTT | CASSQGGTGEMNTEAFF
16 | TRBD2 | TRBJ2-5 | - | TRBV7-2 | TGTGCCAGCAGTGGACTAGCGGGGGCCCTACAAGAGACCCAGTACTTC | CASSGLAGALQETQYF
13 | - | TRBJ1-1 | - | TRBV7-9 | TGTGCCAGCAGCTTAGCGGCAGAAACTGAAGCTTTCTTT | CASSLAAETEAFF
11 | - | TRBJ1-1 | - | TRBV6-6 | TGTGCCAGCAGTTGGGGCCCTGAAGCTTTCTTT | CASSWGPEAFF
14 | TRBD1 | TRBJ2-7 | - | TRBV19 | TGTGCCAGTAGCTCCCAGGGGGACCCCTCCGAGCAGTACTTC | CASSSQGDPSEQYF
15 | TRBD2 | TRBJ2-1 | - | TRBV29-1 | TGCAGCGTTGAGTTAGCGGGGAGCTCCTACAATGAGCAGTTCTTC | CSVELAGSSYNEQFF
14 | - | TRBJ2-7 | - | TRBV6-1 | TGTGCCAGCAGTAAAGCGCAGGGCTCCTACGAGCAGTACTTC | CASSKAQGSYEQYF
16 | TRBD2 | TRBJ2-1 | - | TRBV10-3 | TGTGCCATCAGTGAGTCGAACGGGGGGGCTTCGGGTGAGCAGTTCTTC | CAISESNGGASGEQFF
14 | - | TRBJ2-5 | - | TRBV5-4 | TGTGCCAGCAGCCCCCGACTACAAGGGGAGACCCAGTACTTC | CASSPRLQGETQYF
15 | - | TRBJ1-5 | - | TRBV5-6 | TGTGCCAGCAGCTTGGGACAGAGTAGCAATCAGCCCCAGCATTTT | CASSLGQSSNQPQHF
15 | TRBD1 | TRBJ1-3 | - | TRBV6-5 | TGTGCCAGCAGTTATGACAGGGCGCAGGGAAACACCATATATTTT | CASSYDRAQGNTIYF
16 | TRBD2 | TRBJ2-7 | - | TRBV7-2 | TGTGCCAGCAGCTTACTTCCTAGCGGGGGGGCGGCCGAGCAGTACTTC | CASSLLPSGGAAEQYF
18 | TRBD1 | TRBJ1-6 | few | TRBV4-2 | TGTGCCAGCAGCCAATCGGGACAGGAGAGCTCCTATAATTCACCCCTCCACTTT | CASSQSGQESSYNSPLHF
12 | - | TRBJ2-2 | - | TRBV5-6 | TGTGCCAGCAGCTTATCCGTCGGGGAGCTGTTTTTT | CASSLSVGELFF
14 | TRBD1 | TRBJ1-2 | - | TRBV19 | TGTGCCAGTAAATCGGACAGGGGGAACTATGGCTACACCTTC | CASKSDRGNYGYTF
18 | TRBD2 | TRBJ2-3 | - | TRBV5-5 | TGTGCCAGCAGCGCCGGGCCTACCCGCGGGGGGCTCACAGATACGCAGTATTTT | CASSAGPTRGGLTDTQYF
16 | TRBD1 | TRBJ1-1 | - | TRBV5-8 | TGTGCCAGCAGCGCCTTGACAGGGATCCGGGACACTGAAGCTTTCTTT | CASSALTGIRDTEAFF
15 | TRBD1 | TRBJ1-6 | - | TRBV9 | TGTGCCAGCAGCGCAACTGGACAGGCTAATTCACCCCTCCACTTT | CASSATGQANSPLHF
16 | TRBD1 | TRBJ2-1 | - | TRBV3-1/TRBV3-2 | TGTGCCAGCAGGACAGGGGCACAGGGGACCTACAATGAGCAGTTCTTC | CASRTGAQGTYNEQFF
18 | TRBD1 | TRBJ2-6 | - | TRBV18 | TGTGCCAGCTCACCCATGACAGGGGGCCAATCTGGGGCCAACGTCCTGACTTTC | CASSPMTGGQSGANVLTF
17 | TRBD2 | TRBJ2-7 | few | TRBV27 | TGTGCCAGCAGGACGATTCTTATGACTAGCGGCTCCTACGAGCAGTACTTC | CASRTILMTSGSYEQYF
17 | - | TRBJ2-3 | - | TRBV19 | TGTGCCAGTAGTATCCCTTCCGACGGACTGAGGACAGATACGCAGTATTTT | CASSIPSDGLRTDTQYF
14 | - | TRBJ1-4 | - | TRBV2 | TGTGCCAGCAGGAGGGGGGGAGCTAATGAAAAACTGTTTTTT | CASRRGGANEKLFF
14 | - | TRBJ1-1 | - | TRBV6-5 | TGTGCCAGCGTGAACCCGGTAATGAACACTGAAGCTTTCTTT | CASVNPVMNTEAFF
12 | - | TRBJ1-6 | once | TRBV6-4 | TGTGCCAGCCTTCCCCTCAATTCACCCCTCCACTTT | CASLPLNSPLHF
15 | - | TRBJ2-3 | - | TRBV11-3 | TGTGCCAGCAGCTCGCGAGGGGGATCCACAGATACGCAGTATTTT | CASSSRGGSTDTQYF
13 | TRBD1 | TRBJ1-2 | - | TRBV5-1 | TGCGCCAGGGTGACAGGGGGTGAGTATGGCTACACCTTC | CARVTGGEYGYTF
12 | TRBD1 | TRBJ2-7 | once | TRBV29-1 | TGCAGCGTGGGGACAGGGACCTACGAGCAGTACTTC | CSVGTGTYEQYF
19 | - | TRBJ1-5 | - | TRBV7-9 | TGTGCCAGCACCCTAAGACGGGACACCCCCTCTTATAGCAATCAGCCCCAGCATTTT | CASTLRRDTPSYSNQPQHF